The 25 T cell receptor beta chains presented below share a single source sample, sequenced in a study of T cells in localized non-small cell lung cancer. The method was immunoSEQ multiplex PCR; TCRdb's version includes in-frame clones alone and lacks a portion of them. The sample has approximately 8,300 clones, roughly 86% seen once. Material: peripheral blood, obtained before any cancer treatment. These receptors were collected from an older female donor with stage II squamous cell lung carcinoma.

V and J are TRBV27 and TRBJ2-1; D possibly matches TRBD1 or TRBD2 (5 bases each). CDR1 is MNHEY and CDR2 is SMNVEV in the germline V gene (reference sequence). Deletions cut 2 bases from V and 9 bases from J, with 11 bases between. This CDR3 is 13 amino acids long. CDR3 region: CASSLTQGVEQFF. CDR3 coding DNA: TGTGCCAGCAGTTTAACGCAGGGAGTTGAGCAGTTCTTC.

The DNA for the CDR3 is TGTGCCAGCAGCCGATCAGGCGGGGCCTCCTACAATGAGCAGTTCTTC. It translates to CASSRSGGASYNEQFF. This chain links TRBV14 with TRBJ2-1, with a tentative D call TRBD2 (6 bases). V shed 4 bases and J shed 0 bases, with 13 bases lying between them. The length of the CDR3 is 16 residues. Germline V CDR1 and CDR2: SGHDN, FVKESK. Full variable domain (rest looked up from reference TRBV14 and TRBJ2-1): EAGVTQFPSHSVIEKGQTVTLRCDPISGHDNLYWYRRVMGKEIKFLLHFVKESKQDESGMPNNRFLAERTGGTYSTLKVQPAELEDSGVYFCASSRSGGASYNEQFFGPGTRLTVL.

The chain employs TRBV11-2 and TRBJ2-5, with D hard to call. V gave up 1 base and J gave up 2 bases, with 8 bases separating them. Germline V gene data show CDR1 as SGHAT and CDR2 as FQNNGV. The length of the CDR3 is 14 residues. CDR3 nucleotide sequence: TGTGCCAGCAGCTTAGCCGGGCAACAAGAGACCCAGTACTTC. This encodes CASSLAGQQETQYF.

The V gene is TRBV30, the J gene TRBJ1-4; D uncertain. Germline CDR1 is GTSNPN and CDR2 is SVGIG (reference sequence). The V end lost 0 bases, the J end lost 5 bases, and 7 bases lay between the germline ends. This CDR3 region has 13 residues. This chain's CDR3 is CAWSVRVNEKLFF. CDR3 sequence (DNA): TGTGCCTGGAGTGTACGGGTGAATGAAAAACTGTTTTTT.

This clone is a singleton in its sample. The rearrangement uses TRBV25-1 and TRBJ1-2; D is unresolved. Germline CDR1 reads MGHDK; CDR2 reads SYGVNS. This CDR3 comprises 13 residues. V lost 3 bases to trimming and J lost 8 bases, with 13 bases between them. CDR3 nucleotides: TGTGCCAGCAGTGACCGGGCTTCTATGGGCTACACCTTC. It translates to CASSDRASMGYTF.

The chain couples TRBV6-1 to TRBJ1-2; a possible D gene is TRBD1 (5 bases). The CDR3 is 14 residues long. In germline, CDR1 is MNHNS, CDR2 SASEGT. V dropped 2 bases and J dropped 5 bases, with 12 bases sitting between them. CDR3 protein: CASSELWTPYGYTF. DNA of the CDR3: TGTGCCAGCAGTGAATTATGGACACCATATGGCTACACCTTC.

The chain joins TRBV5-4 to TRBJ2-1, with 9 positions matching TRBD2. The CDR3 has 17 residues. After removal of 4 bases from V and 3 bases from J, the junction contained 11 bases not matched to a gene. Germline CDR1 reads SGHNT; CDR2 reads YYREEE (reference sequence). DNA for the CDR3: TGTGCCAGCAGCCCCAGAGCGGGAGGAAAAAGCTACAATGAGCAGTTCTTC. Its protein product is CASSPRAGGKSYNEQFF.

The CDR3 bases are TGTGCCAGCAGCTCGGGTGGGCAGGGGGCCCATACGCAGTATTTT. Protein product: CASSSGGQGAHTQYF. The rearrangement links TRBV7-2 to TRBJ2-3; 8 nucleotides line up with TRBD1. Germline CDR1 is SGHTA and CDR2 is FQGNSA. The CDR3 covers 15 residues. With 4 bases clipped from V and 7 bases from J, the junction kept 10 bases outside the gene matches.

This chain links TRBV7-9 with TRBJ1-1; the D is unclear. CDR1 is SEHNR, CDR2 FQNEAQ, per germline (reference sequence). Trimming took 5 bases from V and 1 from J, leaving 14 bases between them. This CDR3 has 15 amino acids. The CDR3 loop reads CASSPLVLGNTEAFF. Here the CDR3 DNA reads TGTGCCAGCAGCCCCTTGGTGTTGGGGAACACTGAAGCTTTCTTT.

The chain couples TRBV19 to TRBJ2-7; TRBD2 aligns across 7 bases. The CDR3 covers 15 residues. Germline CDR1 LNHDA, CDR2 SQIVND (reference sequence). Germline trimming cut 6 bases from V and 0 bases from J; bases unmatched to any gene: 8. The CDR3 DNA reads as TGTGCCAGTAGCACCGCCGGGAGGAGCTCCTACGAGCAGTACTTC. As protein: CASSTAGRSSYEQYF.

The rearrangement uses TRBV7-2 and TRBJ1-1; maybe TRBD1 (5 bases). Germline V gives CDR1 SGHTA, CDR2 FQGNSA. CDR3 length: 13 amino acids. Trimming left V 7 bases short and J 3 bases short, with 12 bases between. This CDR3 reads CASTKEGYTEAFF. CDR3 nucleotide sequence: TGTGCCAGCACAAAGGAGGGGTACACTGAAGCTTTCTTT.

The chain employs TRBV2 and TRBJ2-1; TRBD2 agrees at 8 bases. The CDR3 totals 13 residues. V lost 6 bases, J lost 13 bases, and 11 bases stayed unmatched. Germline CDR1 SNHLY, CDR2 FYNNEI. The CDR3 sequence is CASRLQISGDQFF. The CDR3 DNA reads TGTGCCAGCAGGCTCCAGATTAGCGGGGATCAGTTCTTC.

V usage is TRBV7-9 and J usage is TRBJ1-6; D is uncertain. The CDR3 has 14 amino acids. V was cut by 5 bases and J by 9 bases, with 14 bases left in between. Germline V gene data show CDR1 as SEHNR and CDR2 as FQNEAQ (reference sequence). CDR3 DNA: TGTGCCAGCAGCCCGGACCTGCCCTTTTCACCCCTCCACTTT. Translated: CASSPDLPFSPLHF.

This CDR3 is CASSPGLAGVGEQFF. The CDR3 nucleotides are TGTGCCAGCAGCCCGGGACTAGCGGGAGTGGGTGAGCAGTTCTTC. The chain carries TRBV11-3 and TRBJ2-1; 14 bases agree with TRBD2. Per germline, CDR1 SGHNT and CDR2 YENEEA. The CDR3 has 15 residues. The junction had 6 bases not matched to a gene; V was cut back by 5 bases and J by 9 bases.

For the CDR3, the DNA is TGTGCCAGTAAGACTCCTGCCAGCTCCTACGAGCAGTACGTC. This sequence encodes CASKTPASSYEQYV. V usage is TRBV19 and J usage is TRBJ2-7, with unresolved D. V lost 7 bases and J lost 0, with 13 bases in between. This CDR3 is 14 amino acids long. Germline V gives CDR1 LNHDA, CDR2 SQIVND (reference sequence).

This rearrangement joins TRBV15 to TRBJ1-1, with 10 bases aligning to TRBD1. The CDR3 is 15 residues long. Unmatched junction bases numbered 5, after V lost 0 bases and J lost 7 bases. Germline V lookup: CDR1 LNHNV, CDR2 YYDKDF (reference sequence). The CDR3 DNA reads TGTGCCACCAGCAGAGATCGCGGGACAGGGGTTGAAGCTTTCTTT. Translation gives CATSRDRGTGVEAFF.

The chain uses TRBV13 and TRBJ2-5, with D unclear. Germline-derived CDR1 and CDR2 are PRHDT and FYEKMQ (reference sequence). The CDR3 spans 12 residues. With 3 bases removed from V and 3 bases from J, the gap between germline ends came to 5 bases. This CDR3 is CASSFRKETQYF. As DNA, the CDR3 is TGTGCCAGCAGCTTCCGGAAAGAGACCCAGTACTTC.

The chain employs TRBV5-4 and TRBJ2-3; 14 bases agree with TRBD2. V dropped 4 bases and J dropped 4; count of bases not matched to a gene: 8. CDR3 length: 17 residues. Germline lookup yields CDR1 SGHNT and CDR2 YYREEE (reference sequence). This chain's CDR3 is CASSPTPGLAGADTQYF. DNA of the CDR3: TGTGCCAGCAGCCCAACACCGGGACTAGCGGGAGCAGATACGCAGTATTTT. The full variable domain, with the rest looked up from reference TRBV5-4 and TRBJ2-3, is ETGVTQSPTHLIKTRGQQVTLRCSSQSGHNTVSWYQQALGQGPQFIFQYYREEENGRGNFPPRFSGLQFPNYSSELNVNALELDDSALYLCASSPTPGLAGADTQYFGPGTRLTVL.

V gene TRBV5-4 combines with J gene TRBJ2-4; D is possibly TRBD2 (6 bases). Looked up from germline, CDR1 is SGHNT and CDR2 is YYREEE (reference sequence). V lost 6 bases and J lost 5, with 15 bases in between. This CDR3 region has 14 residues. The CDR3 nucleotides are TGTGCCAGCAAACGGGACTTAGGAGAAAACATTCAGTACTTC. Its translation is CASKRDLGENIQYF.

The chain carries TRBV28 and TRBJ1-4, with 8 bases fitting TRBD1. The germline V gene encodes CDR1 MDHEN and CDR2 SYDVKM. V dropped 7 bases and J dropped 7; count of bases not matched to a gene: 8. The length of the CDR3 is 14 residues. The CDR3 protein is CASTTDRVREKLFF. The CDR3 DNA follows: TGTGCCAGCACCACGGACAGGGTACGTGAAAAACTGTTTTTT.

J is TRBJ2-3 and V is TRBV29-1; D remains unclear. This CDR3 has 12 residues. Germline V gives CDR1 SQVTM, CDR2 ANQGSEA. The V end was cut by 3 bases, the J end by 6 bases, with 10 bases between. The CDR3 DNA follows: TGCAGCGTTGACGGTTCTAGGGATACGCAGTATTTT. Translation: CSVDGSRDTQYF.

The rearrangement uses TRBV11-2 and TRBJ2-2, with 9 bases lining up with TRBD1. The trim removed 5 bases at V and 7 bases at J, leaving 8 bases unmatched. The CDR3 contains 15 residues. The germline V gene has CDR1 SGHAT and CDR2 FQNNGV. The CDR3 DNA reads TGTGCCAGCAGCCTTGGGACAGGGATGGTCGGGGAGCTGTTTTTT. This sequence encodes CASSLGTGMVGELFF.

The rearrangement uses TRBV11-3 and TRBJ1-1; no clear D gene. The CDR3 has 13 amino acids. Deletions cut 4 bases from V and 4 bases from J, with 10 bases between. Looked up from germline, CDR1 is SGHNT and CDR2 is YENEEA. CDR3 residues: CASSSTRFTEAFF. CDR3 sequence (DNA): TGTGCCAGCAGCTCGACACGTTTCACTGAAGCTTTCTTT.

The V call is TRBV28, the J call TRBJ2-3; 8 nucleotides line up with TRBD1. The CDR3 sequence is 16 residues long. Germline CDR1 and CDR2: MDHEN and SYDVKM. J was trimmed by 0 bases and V by 5 bases; bases with no gene match: 7. CDR3 loop: CASSAQGALSTDTQYF. The CDR3 DNA reads TGTGCCAGCAGTGCTCAGGGGGCGCTGAGCACAGATACGCAGTATTTT.

This clone is a singleton in its sample. The rearrangement joins TRBV30 to TRBJ2-7; 14 bases agree with TRBD2. Germline V CDR1 and CDR2: GTSNPN, SVGIG (reference sequence). This CDR3 contains 15 residues. V shed 8 bases and J 5 bases; nucleotides not matched to a gene: 11. In nucleotides, the CDR3 is TGTGCCCTAGGACGCGGACTAGCGGGAGGCAACGAGCAGTACTTC. It yields the protein CALGRGLAGGNEQYF.